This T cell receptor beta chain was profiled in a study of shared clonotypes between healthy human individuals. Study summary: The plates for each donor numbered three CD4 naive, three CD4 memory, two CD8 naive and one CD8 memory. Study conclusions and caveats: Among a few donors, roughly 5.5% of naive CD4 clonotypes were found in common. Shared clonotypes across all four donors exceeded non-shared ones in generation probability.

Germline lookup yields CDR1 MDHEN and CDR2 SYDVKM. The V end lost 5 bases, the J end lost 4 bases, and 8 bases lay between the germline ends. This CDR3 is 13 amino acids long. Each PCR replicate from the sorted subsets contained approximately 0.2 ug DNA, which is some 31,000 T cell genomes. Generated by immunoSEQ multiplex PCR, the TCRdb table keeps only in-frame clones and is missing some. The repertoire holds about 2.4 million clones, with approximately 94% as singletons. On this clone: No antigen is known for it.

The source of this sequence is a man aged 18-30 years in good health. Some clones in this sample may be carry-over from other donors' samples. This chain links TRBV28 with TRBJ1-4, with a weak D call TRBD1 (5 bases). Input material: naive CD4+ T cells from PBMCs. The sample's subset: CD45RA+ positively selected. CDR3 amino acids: CASSPQGNEKLFF. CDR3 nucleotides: TGTGCCAGCAGTCCCCAGGGTAATGAAAAACTGTTTTTT.